This TCR beta chain stems from a study of OX40 agonist ivuxolimab in advanced cancers. V gave up 2 bases and J gave up 2 bases, with 12 bases separating them. The CDR3 extends over 16 amino acids. The V gene's germline CDR1 is MGHDK and CDR2 SYGVNS. Comment on this clone: Its antigen is unknown.

Profiled with immunoSEQ multiplex PCR; TCRdb holds only in-frame clones, not every one. The sample consists of around 69,000 clones, roughly 85% of them appearing once. Overall study findings and caveats: Part of the nonresponder group also had normalized T-cell clonal expansion that was low.

This clonotype was obtained from an adult with an advanced solid tumor such as melanoma, head and neck, liver or kidney cancer. Sequencing was performed on CD4+ or CD8+ T cells sorted from blood, taken in a trial of the OX40 agonist ivuxolimab. J is TRBJ1-4 and V is TRBV25-1, with D hard to call. CDR3 loop: CASSETAGRTNEKLFF. Written as DNA, the CDR3 is TGTGCCAGCAGTGAAACTGCCGGGCGGACTAATGAAAAACTGTTTTTT.